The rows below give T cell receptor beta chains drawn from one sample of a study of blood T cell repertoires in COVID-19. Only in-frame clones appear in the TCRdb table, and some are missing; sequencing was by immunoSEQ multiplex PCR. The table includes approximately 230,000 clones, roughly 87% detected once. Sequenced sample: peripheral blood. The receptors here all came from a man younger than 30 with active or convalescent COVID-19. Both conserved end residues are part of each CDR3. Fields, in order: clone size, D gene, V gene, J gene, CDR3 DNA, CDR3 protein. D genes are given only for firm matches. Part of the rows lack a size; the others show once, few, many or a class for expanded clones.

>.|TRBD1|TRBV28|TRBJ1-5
TGTGCCAGCAGTACACCGGGACAGGTCGGTCAGCCCCAGCATTTT
CASSTPGQVGQPQHF
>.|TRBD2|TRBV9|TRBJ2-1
TGTGCCAGCAGCGTAGTTGCGGGAGGGTACAATGAGCAGTTCTTC
CASSVVAGGYNEQFF
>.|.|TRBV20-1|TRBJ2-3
TGCAGGACGGTGAGGGCAGATACGCAGTATTTT
CRTVRADTQYF
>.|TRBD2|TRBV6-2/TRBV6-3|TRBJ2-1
TGTGCCAGCAGTTACTCCCTAGCGGACAATGAGCAGTTCTTC
CASSYSLADNEQFF
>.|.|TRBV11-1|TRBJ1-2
TGTGCCAGCAGCTCACAGAAAAACTATGGCTACACCTTC
CASSSQKNYGYTF
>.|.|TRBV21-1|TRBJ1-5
TGTGCCAGCAGTTTTAGTCGGCCCCAGCATTTT
CASSFSRPQHF
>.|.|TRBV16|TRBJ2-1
TGTGCCAGCAGCCTCGATCGGAGCTCCTACAATGAGCAGTTCTTC
CASSLDRSSYNEQFF
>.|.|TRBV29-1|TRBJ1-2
TGCAGCGTCCGGTCGGGAGACTATGGCTACACCTTC
CSVRSGDYGYTF
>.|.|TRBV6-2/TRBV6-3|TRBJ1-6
TGTGCCAGCAGTTACCTTGACAGGTATAATTCACCCCTCCACTTT
CASSYLDRYNSPLHF
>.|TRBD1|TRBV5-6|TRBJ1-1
TGTGCCAGCAGCCTGACAGGGGTGGCGGCGGGCACTGAAGCTTTCTTT
CASSLTGVAAGTEAFF
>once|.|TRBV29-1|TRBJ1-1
TGCAGCGCCCAGACAGATATGAACACTGAAGCTTTCTTT
CSAQTDMNTEAFF
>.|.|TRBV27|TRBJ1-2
TGTGCCAGCAGTTCTTCCCTACGGGGTACACACTATGGCTACACCTTC
CASSSSLRGTHYGYTF
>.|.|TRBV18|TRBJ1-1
TGTGCCAGCTCGCCTTTACCACCAACCGGGATCATGAACACTGAAGCTTTCTTT
CASSPLPPTGIMNTEAFF
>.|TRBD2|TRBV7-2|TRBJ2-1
TGTGCCAGCAGCTCGGGACTAGTAGCGTTCTTC
CASSSGLVAFF
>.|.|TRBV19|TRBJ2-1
TGTGCCAGTAGTATAGATCCGGCAGCGAATGAGCAGTTCTTC
CASSIDPAANEQFF
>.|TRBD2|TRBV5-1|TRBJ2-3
TGCGCCAGCAGCTTGGGACTAGCGGGATCGGGGAATACGCAGTATTTT
CASSLGLAGSGNTQYF
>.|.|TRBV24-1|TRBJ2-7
TGTGCCACCAGTGATTTTTCAGGGGGGCGAAACGAGCAGTACTTC
CATSDFSGGRNEQYF
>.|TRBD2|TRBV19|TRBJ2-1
TGTGCCAGTAGTCCGGGGGGACTAGCGCCCAATGAGCAGTTCTTC
CASSPGGLAPNEQFF
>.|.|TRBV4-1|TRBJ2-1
TGCGCCAGCAGCCAGGCGGCAGGGGAACACAAATACAATGAGCAGTTCTTC
CASSQAAGEHKYNEQFF
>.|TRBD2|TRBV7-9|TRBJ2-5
TGTGCCAGCAGCTTAGCCTCCCCAGCGGGAGGGGGTGAGACCCAGTACTTC
CASSLASPAGGGETQYF
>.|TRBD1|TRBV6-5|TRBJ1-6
TGTGCCAGCAGTAACAGGGGAGCCAATTCACCCCTCCACTTT
CASSNRGANSPLHF
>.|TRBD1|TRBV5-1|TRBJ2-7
TGCGCCAGCAGCAGGGGACAGGGGTTGAGCGAGCAGTACTTC
CASSRGQGLSEQYF
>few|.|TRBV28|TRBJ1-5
TGTGCCAGCAGTTTCTGGCGGGGCGGGAGCAATCAGCCCCAGCATTTT
CASSFWRGGSNQPQHF
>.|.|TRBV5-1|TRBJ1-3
TGCGCCAGCAGTAGCCATCGGGGTTCTGGAAACACCATATATTTT
CASSSHRGSGNTIYF
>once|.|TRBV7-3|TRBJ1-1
TGTGCCAGCAGCCTAGACCCGAACACTGAAGCTTTCTTT
CASSLDPNTEAFF
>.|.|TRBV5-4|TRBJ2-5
TGTGCCAGCAGCTCATCAGACCCCGAGGAGGCCCAGTACTTC
CASSSSDPEEAQYF
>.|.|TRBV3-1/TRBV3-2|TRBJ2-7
TGTGCCAGCAGCCAAGTCGGTTCCGAGCAGTACTTC
CASSQVGSEQYF
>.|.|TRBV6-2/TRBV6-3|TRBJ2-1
TGTGCCAGCAGTTCGGGACTCACGGAGGGTAATGAGCAGTTCTTC
CASSSGLTEGNEQFF
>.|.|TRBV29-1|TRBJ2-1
TGCAGCGTGGCAGGGCCCTCCTACAATGAGCAGTTCTTC
CSVAGPSYNEQFF
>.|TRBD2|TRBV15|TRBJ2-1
TGTGCCACCAGCGGGACCGGACTAGCGGTCTACAATGAGCAGTTCTTC
CATSGTGLAVYNEQFF
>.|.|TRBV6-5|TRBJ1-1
TGTGCCAGCAGCGGTCGAGTTGGCACTGAAGCTTTCTTT
CASSGRVGTEAFF
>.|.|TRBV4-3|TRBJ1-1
TGCGCCAGCAGCCATCAGGGCCATGAAGCTTTCTTT
CASSHQGHEAFF
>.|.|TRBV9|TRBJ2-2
TGTGCCAGCATGACACCAAACACCGGGGAGCTGTTTTTT
CASMTPNTGELFF
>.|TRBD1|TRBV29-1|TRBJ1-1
TGCAGCGTGGGACAGGGAAGTGGAACTGAAGCTTTCTTT
CSVGQGSGTEAFF
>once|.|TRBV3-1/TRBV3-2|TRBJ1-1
TGTGCCAGCAGCCCACGGACTATACGGGTGGGCACTGAAGCTTTCTTT
CASSPRTIRVGTEAFF
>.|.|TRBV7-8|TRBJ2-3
TGTGCCAGCAGCTCCCCTAGCACGGGTCAAGGGTCAGATACGCAGTATTTT
CASSSPSTGQGSDTQYF
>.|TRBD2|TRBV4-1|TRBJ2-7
TGCGCCAGCAGCCAAGATCTCGTAGCGGGGGGGCAGCCGGCCTACGAGCAGTACTTC
CASSQDLVAGGQPAYEQYF
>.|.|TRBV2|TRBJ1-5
TGTGCCAGCATCCTAGACAGGAATCAGCCCCAGCATTTT
CASILDRNQPQHF
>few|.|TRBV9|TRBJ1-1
TGTGCCAGCAGCGTAGGTAGGAACACTGAAGCTTTCTTT
CASSVGRNTEAFF
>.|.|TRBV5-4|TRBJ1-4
TGTGCCAGCAGCGGAGGAGTAGACGAAAAACTGTTTTTT
CASSGGVDEKLFF
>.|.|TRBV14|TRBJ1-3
TGTGCCAGCAGCCGCGGGTGGGCAGGAAACACCATATATTTT
CASSRGWAGNTIYF
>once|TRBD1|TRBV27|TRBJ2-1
TGTGCCAGCAGTTTATTTGGAATTGGAGGCAAGGGGGCTTACAATGAGCAGTTCTTC
CASSLFGIGGKGAYNEQFF
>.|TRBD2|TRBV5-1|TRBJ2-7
TGCGCCAGCAGCCCGACGTTGCCCCGACTAGCGGGAGGGCCTGGCTACGAGCAGTACTTC
CASSPTLPRLAGGPGYEQYF
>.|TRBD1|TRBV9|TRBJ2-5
TGTGCCAGCAGCCCGACCGGGACAGGGGGCAAAGAGACCCAGTACTTC
CASSPTGTGGKETQYF
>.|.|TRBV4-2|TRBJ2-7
TGTGCCAGCAGCCAAGATCCCGGACAGCGACTATCCTACGAGCAGTACTTC
CASSQDPGQRLSYEQYF
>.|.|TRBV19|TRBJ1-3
TGTGCCAGTAGTCTTTTGGGAAACACCATATATTTT
CASSLLGNTIYF
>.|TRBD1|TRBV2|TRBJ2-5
TGTGCCAGCACTGGATGGGACAGGGGACAAGAAGAGACCCAGTACTTC
CASTGWDRGQEETQYF
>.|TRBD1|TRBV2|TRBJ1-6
TGTGCCAGCAGCTTAGACAGGGGGAATTCACCCCTCCACTTT
CASSLDRGNSPLHF
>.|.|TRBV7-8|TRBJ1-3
TGTGCCAGCAGCCTCGCGGGATCTTCTGGAAACACCATATATTTT
CASSLAGSSGNTIYF
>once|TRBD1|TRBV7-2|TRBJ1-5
TGTGCCAGCAGCGTACGGGGACAGCAGCCCCAGCATTTT
CASSVRGQQPQHF
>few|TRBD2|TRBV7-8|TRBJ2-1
TGTGCCAGCAGCAGAACTAGCGGAGGATACAATGAGCAGTTCTTC
CASSRTSGGYNEQFF